This T cell receptor beta chain was captured by sequencing in a study of T cells in Graves' hyperthyroidism and ophthalmopathy. Germline V gives CDR1 MNHEY, CDR2 SMNVEV (reference sequence). Trimming removed 6 bases at V and 4 bases at J, with 13 bases between. This CDR3 has 14 residues. Newly diagnosed patients aged 18 to 65 had hyperthyroidism of under 2 months' duration. Diagnostic assessment was based on clinical symptoms, serum thyroxine and TRAb, thyroid ultrasound and orbital computed tomography. This clonotype showed up many times. Its specificity is not known. RNA transcripts yielded amplified TCR beta CDR3 regions. HTBI primers were used for first-round RT-PCR of the TCR CDR3. TCRdb redid the calling of the multiplex PCR reads with MiXCR, one entry per CDR3 protein. Among hundreds of thousands of distinct CDR3 sequences listed, around 15% were seen once. Findings and limits, study-wide: Also found in blood were most expanded thyroid clonotypes above 0.001.

This chain links TRBV27 with TRBJ2-1, with D uncertain. The receptor comes from a woman between 18 and 29 years old with Graves' hyperthyroidism. The sequencing sample was made of blood. In DNA, the CDR3 is TGTGCCAGCAGCTTAGGCGATAGGTACAATGAGCAGTTCTTC. Its translation: CASSLGDRYNEQFF.